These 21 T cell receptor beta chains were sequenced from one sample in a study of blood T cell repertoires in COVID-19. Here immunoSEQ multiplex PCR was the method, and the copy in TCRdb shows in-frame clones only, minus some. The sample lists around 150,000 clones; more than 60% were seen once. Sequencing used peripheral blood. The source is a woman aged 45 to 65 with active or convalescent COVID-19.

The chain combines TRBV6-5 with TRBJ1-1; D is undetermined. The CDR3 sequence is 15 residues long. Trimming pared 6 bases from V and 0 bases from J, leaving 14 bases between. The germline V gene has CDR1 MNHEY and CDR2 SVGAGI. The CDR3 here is CASRGRQALNTEAFF. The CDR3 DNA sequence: TGTGCCAGCAGGGGGAGGCAGGCCTTGAACACTGAAGCTTTCTTT.

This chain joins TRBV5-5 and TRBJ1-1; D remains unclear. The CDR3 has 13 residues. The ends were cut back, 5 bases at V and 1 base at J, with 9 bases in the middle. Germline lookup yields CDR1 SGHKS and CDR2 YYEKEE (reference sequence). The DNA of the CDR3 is TGTGCCAGCAGTTGGCAGGCGAACACTGAAGCTTTCTTT. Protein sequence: CASSWQANTEAFF.

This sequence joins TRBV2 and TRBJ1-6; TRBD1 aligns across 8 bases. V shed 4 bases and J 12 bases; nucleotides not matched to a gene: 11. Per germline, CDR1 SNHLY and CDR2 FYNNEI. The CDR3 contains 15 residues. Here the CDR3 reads CASSGGDRLYEPLHF. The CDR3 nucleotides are TGTGCCAGCAGTGGGGGGGACAGGCTCTATGAACCCCTCCACTTT.

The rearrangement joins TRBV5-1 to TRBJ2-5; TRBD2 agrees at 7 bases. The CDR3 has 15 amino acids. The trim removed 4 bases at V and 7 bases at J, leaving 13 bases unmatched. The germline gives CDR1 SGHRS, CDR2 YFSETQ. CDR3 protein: CASSDPGLREGTQYF. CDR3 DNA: TGCGCCAGCAGCGATCCGGGACTAAGGGAAGGGACCCAGTACTTC.

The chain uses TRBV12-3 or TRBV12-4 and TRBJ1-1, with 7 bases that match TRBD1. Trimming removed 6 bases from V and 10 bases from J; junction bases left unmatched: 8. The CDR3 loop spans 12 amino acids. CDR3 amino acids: CASSYYRGSAFF. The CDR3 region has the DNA TGTGCCAGCAGCTACTACAGGGGCTCAGCTTTCTTT.

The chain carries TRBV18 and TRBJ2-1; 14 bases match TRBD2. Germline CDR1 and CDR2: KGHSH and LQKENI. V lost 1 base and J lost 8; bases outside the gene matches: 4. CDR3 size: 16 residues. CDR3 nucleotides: TGTGCCAGCTCACCACTCGGGACTAGCGGGAGTTATGAGCAGTTCTTC. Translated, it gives CASSPLGTSGSYEQFF.

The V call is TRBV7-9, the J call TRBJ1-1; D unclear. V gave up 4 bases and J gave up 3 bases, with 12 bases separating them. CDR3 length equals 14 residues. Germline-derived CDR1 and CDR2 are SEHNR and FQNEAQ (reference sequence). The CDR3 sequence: CASSWGGKDTEAFF. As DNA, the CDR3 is TGTGCCAGCAGCTGGGGAGGGAAGGACACTGAAGCTTTCTTT.

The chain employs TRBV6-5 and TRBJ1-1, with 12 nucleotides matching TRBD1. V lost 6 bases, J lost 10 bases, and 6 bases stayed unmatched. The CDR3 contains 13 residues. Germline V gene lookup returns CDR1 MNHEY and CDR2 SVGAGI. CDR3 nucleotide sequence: TGTGCCAGCAGCCGCCGGGACAGGGGGCTAGCTTTCTTT. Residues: CASSRRDRGLAFF.

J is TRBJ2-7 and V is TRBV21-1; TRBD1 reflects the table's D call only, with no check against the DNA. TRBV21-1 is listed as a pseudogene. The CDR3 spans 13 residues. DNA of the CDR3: TGTGCCAGACTGGGGACAGGGGGTTACGAGCAGTACTTC. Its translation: CARLGTGGYEQYF.

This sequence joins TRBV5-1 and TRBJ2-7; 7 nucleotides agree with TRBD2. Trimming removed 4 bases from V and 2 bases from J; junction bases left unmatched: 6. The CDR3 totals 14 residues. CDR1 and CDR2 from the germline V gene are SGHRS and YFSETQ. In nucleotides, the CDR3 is TGCGCCAGCAGCCCTGCAGGGAGGGCCTACGAGCAGTACTTC. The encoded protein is CASSPAGRAYEQYF.

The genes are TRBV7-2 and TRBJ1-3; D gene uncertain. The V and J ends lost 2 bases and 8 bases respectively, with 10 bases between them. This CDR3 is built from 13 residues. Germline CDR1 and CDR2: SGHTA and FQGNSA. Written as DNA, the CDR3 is TGTGCCAGCAGCTTAAGGAGGGAAGACACCATATATTTT. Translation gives CASSLRREDTIYF.

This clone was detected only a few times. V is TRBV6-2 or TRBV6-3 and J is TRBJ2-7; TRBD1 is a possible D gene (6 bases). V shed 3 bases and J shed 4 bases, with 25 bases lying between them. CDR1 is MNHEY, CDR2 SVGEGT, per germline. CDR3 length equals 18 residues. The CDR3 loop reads CASSYPNQYTGYGYEQYF. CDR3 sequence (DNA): TGTGCCAGCAGTTATCCCAACCAATATACAGGGTACGGATACGAGCAGTACTTC.

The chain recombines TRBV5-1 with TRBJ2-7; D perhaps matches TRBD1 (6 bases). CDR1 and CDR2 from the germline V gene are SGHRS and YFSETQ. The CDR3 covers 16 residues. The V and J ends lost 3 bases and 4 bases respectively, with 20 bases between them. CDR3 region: CASSSGRAGVLYEQYF. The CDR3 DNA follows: TGCGCCAGCAGCTCCGGTAGGGCAGGGGTCCTATACGAGCAGTACTTC.

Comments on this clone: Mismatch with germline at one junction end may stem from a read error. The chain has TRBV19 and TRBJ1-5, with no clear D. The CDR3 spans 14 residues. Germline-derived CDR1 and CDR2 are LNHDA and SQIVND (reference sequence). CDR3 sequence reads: CASSILGSTQPQHF. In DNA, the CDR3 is TGTGCCAGTAGTATATTGGGCAGCACTCAGCCCCAGCATTTT.

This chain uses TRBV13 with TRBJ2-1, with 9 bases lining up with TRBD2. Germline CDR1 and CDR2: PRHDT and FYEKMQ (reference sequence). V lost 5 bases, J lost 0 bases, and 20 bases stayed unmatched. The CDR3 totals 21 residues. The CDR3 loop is CASSQKWRGTGGGVSYNEQFF. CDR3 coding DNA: TGTGCCAGCAGCCAAAAGTGGCGGGGAACGGGCGGGGGGGTCTCCTACAATGAGCAGTTCTTC.

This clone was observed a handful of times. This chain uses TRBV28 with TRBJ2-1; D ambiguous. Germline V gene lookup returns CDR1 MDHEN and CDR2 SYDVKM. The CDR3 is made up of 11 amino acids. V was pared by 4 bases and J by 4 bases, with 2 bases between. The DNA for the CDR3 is TGTGCCAGCAGTTCATACAATGAGCAGTTCTTC. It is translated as CASSSYNEQFF.

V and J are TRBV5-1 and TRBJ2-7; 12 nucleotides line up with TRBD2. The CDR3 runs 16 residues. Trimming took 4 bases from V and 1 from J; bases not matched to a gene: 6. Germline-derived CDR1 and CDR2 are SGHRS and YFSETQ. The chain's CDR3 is CASSMLAGGRSYEQYF. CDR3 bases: TGCGCCAGCAGCATGCTAGCGGGGGGGAGATCCTACGAGCAGTACTTC. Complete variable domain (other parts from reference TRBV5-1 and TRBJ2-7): KAGVTQTPRYLIKTRGQQVTLSCSPISGHRSVSWYQQTPGQGLQFLFEYFSETQRNKGNFPGRFSGRQFSNSRSEMNVSTLELGDSALYLCASSMLAGGRSYEQYFGPGTRLTVT.

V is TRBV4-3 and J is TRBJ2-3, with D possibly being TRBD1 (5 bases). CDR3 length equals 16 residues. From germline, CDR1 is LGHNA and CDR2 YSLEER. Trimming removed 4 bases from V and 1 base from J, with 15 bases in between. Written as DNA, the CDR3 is TGCGCCAGCAGCCGAGAACAGGCGACCGGCACAGATACGCAGTATTTT. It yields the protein CASSREQATGTDTQYF.

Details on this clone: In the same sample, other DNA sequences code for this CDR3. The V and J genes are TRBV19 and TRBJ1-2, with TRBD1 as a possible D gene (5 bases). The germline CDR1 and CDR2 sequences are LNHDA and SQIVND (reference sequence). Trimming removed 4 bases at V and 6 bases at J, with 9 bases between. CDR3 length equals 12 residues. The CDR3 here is CASSTGGDGYTF. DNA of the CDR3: TGTGCCAGTAGTACGGGGGGGGATGGCTACACCTTC.

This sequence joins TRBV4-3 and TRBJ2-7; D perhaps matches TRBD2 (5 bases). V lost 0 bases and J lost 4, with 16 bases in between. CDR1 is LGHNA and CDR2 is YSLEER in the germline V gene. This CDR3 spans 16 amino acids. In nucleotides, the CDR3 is TGCGCCAGCAGCCAAGAGGCGGTAGGGAGCTCGTACGAGCAGTACTTC. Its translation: CASSQEAVGSSYEQYF.

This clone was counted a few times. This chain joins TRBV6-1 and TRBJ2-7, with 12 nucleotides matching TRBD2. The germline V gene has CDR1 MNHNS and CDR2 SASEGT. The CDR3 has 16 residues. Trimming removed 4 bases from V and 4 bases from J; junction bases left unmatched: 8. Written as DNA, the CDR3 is TGTGCCAGCAGTGCCTTTTCTAGCGGGAGGGTGTACGAGCAGTACTTC. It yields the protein CASSAFSSGRVYEQYF.